This TCR beta chain was recovered during a study of circulating CD8 cells and anti-PD-1 response in melanoma. Study results and caveats: Replicates were generally not done for experiments.

Within the sample, this clonotype is large. As yet, its antigen is unknown. Four subsets defined by PD-1 and/or TIGIT were sorted from live CD3+CD8+TCRalphabeta+ cells. Each library started from 15 ng of total RNA using the QIAseq Immune Repertoire TCR panel. TCRdb recomputed calls from the reads with MiXCR, one row per CDR3 protein. Here the sample spans 400 or so distinct CDR3 sequences, less than 7.5% being singletons. Per germline, CDR1 DFQATT and CDR2 SNEGSKA (reference sequence). J lost 0 bases, V lost 2 bases, and 13 bases had no gene match. This CDR3 is 20 amino acids long. This chain links TRBV20-1 with TRBJ2-3, with 14 bases fitting TRBD2. Here the sequenced sample was CD8+ T cells from PBMCs, taken at baseline or after one month of anti-PD-1 therapy (not recorded which). The sequence was collected from a human donor with melanoma. The chain's CDR3 is CSARPPGLAGGTTSTDTQYF. CDR3 DNA: TGCAGTGCTAGACCCCCTGGACTAGCGGGAGGTACCACTAGCACAGATACGCAGTATTTT.